This T cell receptor (beta chain) was obtained from a study of monozygotic twins with inflammatory bowel disease. Study findings and constraints: Healthy co-twins exceeded IBD patients in TCRbeta diversity as measured by inverse Simpson. Discrimination among different T cell subtypes was not achievable.

Across eight separate reactions for each sample, cDNA was made. TCRdb reprocessed the 5' RACE reads, with one entry per CDR3 protein and no DNA. Its table lists 300,000 to 350,000 distinct CDR3 sequences. About this clonotype: Antigen unknown.

Germline V gene data show CDR1 as SNHLY and CDR2 as FYNNEI. The CDR3 extends over 15 amino acids. Unfractionated whole blood yielded total RNA, and T cells were not sorted. The chain joins TRBV2 to TRBJ2-7; TCRdb designates TRBD2, a call that cannot be tested without DNA. This sequence originates from a human donor with ulcerative colitis or Crohn's disease, or a healthy co-twin of an affected twin (not recorded which). Sequencing used blood. The CDR3 protein is CASRGLAVFSYEQYF.